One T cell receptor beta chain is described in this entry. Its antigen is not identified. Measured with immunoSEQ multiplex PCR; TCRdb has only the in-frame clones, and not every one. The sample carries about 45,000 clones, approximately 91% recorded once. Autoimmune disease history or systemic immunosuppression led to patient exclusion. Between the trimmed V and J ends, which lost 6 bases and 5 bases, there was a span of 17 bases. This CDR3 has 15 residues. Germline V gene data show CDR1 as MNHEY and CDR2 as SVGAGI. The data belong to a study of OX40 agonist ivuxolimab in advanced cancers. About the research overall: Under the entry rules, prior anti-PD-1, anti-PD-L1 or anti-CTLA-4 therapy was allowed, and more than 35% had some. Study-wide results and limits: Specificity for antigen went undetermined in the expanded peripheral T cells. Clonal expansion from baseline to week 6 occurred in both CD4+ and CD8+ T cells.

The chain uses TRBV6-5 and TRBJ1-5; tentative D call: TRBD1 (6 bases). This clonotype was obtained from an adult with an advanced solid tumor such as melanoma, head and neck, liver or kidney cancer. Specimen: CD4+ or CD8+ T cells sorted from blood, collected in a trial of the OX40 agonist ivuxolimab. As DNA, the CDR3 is TGTGCCAGCAGGCCCCGACAGGCGAAAGATCAGCCCCAGCATTTT. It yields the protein CASRPRQAKDQPQHF.